This T cell receptor beta chain stems from a study of blood T cells in healthy people across ages. This CDR3 spans 15 amino acids. Trimming cost V 2 bases and J 4 bases, with 14 bases left between them. Germline lookup yields CDR1 GTSNPN and CDR2 SVGIG (reference sequence). Together with a sample-barcoded 5' primer, a J-beta primer mix was included in a second PCR lasting about 6 to 11 cycles. TCRdb reprocessed the 5' RACE reads via MiXCR and lists one record per CDR3 protein. In the table there are 1.5 million to 2 million distinct CDR3 sequences, about 30% of which are singletons. The J gene is TRBJ2-2, the V gene TRBV30; D remains ambiguous. This TCR was sampled from a woman aged 25 to 39 in good health. Sequencing input: blood. The CDR3 DNA is TGTGCCTGGAGTCGCGCGATAAAGCCCACCGGGGAGCTGTTTTTT. Protein: CAWSRAIKPTGELFF.